This TCR beta chain was sequenced in a study of beta chain features in type 1 diabetes. Concerning this clone: Its antigen is unidentified.

Whole-study findings and limits: For patients and controls alike, PCR might favor shorter templates to the same degree. Type 1 diabetes patients had moderately but significantly shorter TCRB CDR3s in all four CD4+ subsets. Sampled from patients, naive, central memory and Treg TCRB repertoires appeared more similar than those sampled from healthy donors.

The investigators reverse transcribed all of the isolated RNA, so they sequenced expressed TCRB transcripts. Samples of naive, central memory and regulatory T cells yielded a mean of about 3.57 million reads. Using immunoSEQ multiplex PCR, the repertoire was profiled, and TCRdb retains in-frame clones only, with some absent. The sample holds hundreds of thousands of clones, over 14% seen once. Purity of each sorted population was above 95%. Input material: naive CD4+ T cells from blood. This TCR was recovered from a man aged 18 to 29 with type 1 diabetes.

The CDR3 DNA reads as TGTGCCAGCAGCGGACAGGGGTACAATGAGCAGTTCTTC. It translates to CASSGQGYNEQFF. This rearrangement joins TRBV11-2 to TRBJ2-1, with 9 bases aligning to TRBD1. The ends lost 5 bases at V and 4 bases at J; junction bases unmatched: 0. This CDR3 has 13 residues. The germline V gene has CDR1 SGHAT and CDR2 FQNNGV.